This T cell receptor beta chain was sequenced in a study of blood T cell repertoires in COVID-19. Background on the study: Samples came from the United States, Italy and Spain, spanning acute and convalescent COVID-19. From T cells, B-cell-depleted T cells, or PBMCs came the material, which was cDNA or gDNA.

The CDR3 runs to 13 residues. CDR1 and CDR2 from the germline V gene are SQVTM and ANQGSEA. Trimming took 4 bases from V and 7 from J, leaving 13 bases between them. Sequenced by immunoSEQ multiplex PCR; TCRdb stores in-frame clones only, minus some. In the table there are about 130,000 clones, around nine tenths of which are singletons. Enrolment of Seattle patients took place during active infection, and they were followed longitudinally. The origin of this receptor is a woman aged 70 to 79 with COVID-19, enrolled during active disease. The rearrangement links TRBV29-1 to TRBJ1-4, with D tentatively TRBD1 (6 bases). The sample taken for sequencing was peripheral blood. Here the CDR3 reads CSVGQGSSEKLFF. The CDR3 region has the DNA TGCAGCGTTGGGCAGGGGTCTAGTGAAAAACTGTTTTTT.